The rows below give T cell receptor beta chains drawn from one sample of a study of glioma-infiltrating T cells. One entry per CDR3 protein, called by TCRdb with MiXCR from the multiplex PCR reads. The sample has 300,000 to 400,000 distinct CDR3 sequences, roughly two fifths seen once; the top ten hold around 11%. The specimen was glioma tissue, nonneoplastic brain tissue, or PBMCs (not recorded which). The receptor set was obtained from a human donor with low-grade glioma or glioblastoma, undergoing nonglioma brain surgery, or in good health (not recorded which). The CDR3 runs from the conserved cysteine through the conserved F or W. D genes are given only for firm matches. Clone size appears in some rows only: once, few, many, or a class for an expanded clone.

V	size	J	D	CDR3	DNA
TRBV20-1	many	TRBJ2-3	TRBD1	CSARQGVGTDTQYF	TGCAGTGCTAGACAGGGGGTGGGCACAGATACGCAGTATTTT
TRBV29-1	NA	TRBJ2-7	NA	CSVELRDRSSYEQYF	TGCAGCGTTGAATTAAGGGATAGGAGCTCCTACGAGCAGTACTTC
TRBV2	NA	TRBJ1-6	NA	CASSEQGMHGNSHLHF	TGTGCCAGCAGCGAGCAGGGAATGCACGGAAATTCACACCTCCACTTT
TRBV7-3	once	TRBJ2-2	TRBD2	CASSLRDYSNTGELFF	TGTGCCAGCAGCTTAAGGGACTACTCGAACACCGGGGAGCTGTTTTTT
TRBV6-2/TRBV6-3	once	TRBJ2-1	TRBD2	CASSGGSSGGEQFF	TGTGCCAGCAGCGGAGGGTCTAGCGGGGGTGAGCAGTTCTTC
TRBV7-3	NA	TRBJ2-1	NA	CASSLNPFSNEQFF	TGTGCCAGCAGCTTAAACCCCTTTTCCAATGAGCAGTTCTTC
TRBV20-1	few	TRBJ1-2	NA	CSATVRGGYTF	TGCAGTGCTACCGTCAGGGGCGGCTACACCTTC
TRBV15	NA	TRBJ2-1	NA	CAASRDRGAGEQFF	TGTGCCGCCAGCAGAGATCGTGGAGCTGGAGAGCAGTTCTTC
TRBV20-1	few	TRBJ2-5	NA	CSARTQGETQYF	TGCAGTGCTCGGACCCAGGGCGAGACCCAGTACTTC
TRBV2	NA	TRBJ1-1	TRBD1	CASRPRDRGPHTEAFF	TGTGCCAGCAGACCCCGGGACAGGGGGCCCCACACTGAAGCTTTCTTT
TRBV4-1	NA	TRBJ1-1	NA	CASSQEIWGSTEAFF	TGCGCCAGCAGCCAAGAGATTTGGGGTAGCACTGAAGCTTTCTTT
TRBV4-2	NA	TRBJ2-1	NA	CASSQGGTVYNEQFF	TGTGCCAGCAGCCAAGGCGGGACGGTTTACAATGAGCAGTTCTTC
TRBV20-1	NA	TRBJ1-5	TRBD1	CSARRDRGYQPQHF	TGCAGTGCCCGCCGAGACAGGGGTTATCAGCCCCAGCATTTT